The T cell receptor beta chain described here comes from a study of T cells in localized non-small cell lung cancer. Study-wide findings and caveats: Uninvolved adjacent lung showed higher T cell clonality than tumor.

About this clone itself: What it recognizes is unknown.

This CDR3 region has 13 residues. Germline V gene data show CDR1 as SQVTM and CDR2 as ANQGSEA. The ends lost 8 bases at V and 1 base at J; junction bases unmatched: 7. Here immunoSEQ multiplex PCR was the method, and the copy in TCRdb shows in-frame clones only, minus some. The repertoire has 75,000 to 85,000 clones, around 84% of them found once; the top ten carry roughly 9.8%. The source is a female donor at least 60 years old with stage I lung adenocarcinoma. Here the sequenced sample was peripheral blood, taken before any cancer treatment. The chain joins TRBV29-1 to TRBJ2-5; 7 nucleotides align to TRBD1. CDR3 in amino acids: CSLRQGSQETQYF. CDR3 sequence (DNA): TGCAGCCTACGACAGGGATCCCAAGAGACCCAGTACTTC.